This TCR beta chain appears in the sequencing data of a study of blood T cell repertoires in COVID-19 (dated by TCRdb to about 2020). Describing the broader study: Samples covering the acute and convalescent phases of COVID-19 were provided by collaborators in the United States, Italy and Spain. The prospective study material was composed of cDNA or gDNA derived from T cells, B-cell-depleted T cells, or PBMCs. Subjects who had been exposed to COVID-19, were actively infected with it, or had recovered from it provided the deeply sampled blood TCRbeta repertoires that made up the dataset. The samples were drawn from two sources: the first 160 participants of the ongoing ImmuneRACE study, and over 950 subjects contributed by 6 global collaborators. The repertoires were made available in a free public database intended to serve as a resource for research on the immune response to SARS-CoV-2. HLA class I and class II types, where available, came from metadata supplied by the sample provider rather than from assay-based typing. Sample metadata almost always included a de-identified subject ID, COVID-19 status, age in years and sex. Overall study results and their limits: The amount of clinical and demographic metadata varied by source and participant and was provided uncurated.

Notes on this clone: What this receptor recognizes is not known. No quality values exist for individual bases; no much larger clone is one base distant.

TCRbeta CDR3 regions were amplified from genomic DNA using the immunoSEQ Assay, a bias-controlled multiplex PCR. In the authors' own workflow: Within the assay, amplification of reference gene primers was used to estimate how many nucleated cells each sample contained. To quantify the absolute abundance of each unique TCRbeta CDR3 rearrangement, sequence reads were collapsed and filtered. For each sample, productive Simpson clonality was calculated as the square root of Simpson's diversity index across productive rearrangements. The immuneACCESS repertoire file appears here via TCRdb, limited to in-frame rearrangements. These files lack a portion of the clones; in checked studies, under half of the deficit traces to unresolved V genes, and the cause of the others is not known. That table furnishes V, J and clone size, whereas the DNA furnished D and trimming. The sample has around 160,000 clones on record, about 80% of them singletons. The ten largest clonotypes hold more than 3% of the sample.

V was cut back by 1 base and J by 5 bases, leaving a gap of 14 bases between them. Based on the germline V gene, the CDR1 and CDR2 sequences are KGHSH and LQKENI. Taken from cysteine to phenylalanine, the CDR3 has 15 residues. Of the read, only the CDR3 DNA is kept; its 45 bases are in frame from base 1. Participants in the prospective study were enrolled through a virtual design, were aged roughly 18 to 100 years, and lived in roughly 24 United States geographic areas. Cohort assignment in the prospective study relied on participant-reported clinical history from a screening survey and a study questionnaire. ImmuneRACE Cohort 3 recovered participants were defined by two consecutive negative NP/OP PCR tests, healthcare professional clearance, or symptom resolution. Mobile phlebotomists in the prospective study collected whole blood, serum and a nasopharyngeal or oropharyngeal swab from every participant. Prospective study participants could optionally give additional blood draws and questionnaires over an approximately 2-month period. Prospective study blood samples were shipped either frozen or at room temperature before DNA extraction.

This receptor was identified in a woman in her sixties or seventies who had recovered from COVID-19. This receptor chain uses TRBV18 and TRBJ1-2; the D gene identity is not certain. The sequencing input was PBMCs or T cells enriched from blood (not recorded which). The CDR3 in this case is CASSPRERQNYGYTF. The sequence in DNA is TGTGCCAGCTCACCACGGGAGCGGCAGAATTATGGCTACACCTTC. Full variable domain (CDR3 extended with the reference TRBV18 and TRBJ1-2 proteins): NAGVMQNPRHLVRRRGQEARLRCSPMKGHSHVYWYRQLPEEGLKFMVYLQKENIIDESGMPKERFSAEFPKEGPSILRIQQVVRGDSAAYFCASSPRERQNYGYTFGSGTRLTVV.